Below, 2 T cell receptor beta chains from the same sample are listed, as sequenced in a study of control samples from healthy donors and cancer patients. TCRdb's table, derived via immunoSEQ multiplex PCR, lists solely in-frame clones and lacks some. The data show approximately 100,000 clones, about four fifths seen once. The sample was blood. Receptors were obtained from a man in his sixties in good health.

The chain uses TRBV27 and TRBJ1-4; D is ambiguous. The V and J ends lost 0 bases and 5 bases respectively, with 7 bases between them. This CDR3 is built from 14 residues. Germline CDR1 reads MNHEY; CDR2 reads SMNVEV (reference sequence). The CDR3 sequence: CASSLSYGNEKLFF. The CDR3 DNA follows: TGTGCCAGCAGTTTATCTTACGGGAATGAAAAACTGTTTTTT.

The CDR3 region is CASSLGGGPTNEKLFF. The CDR3 DNA sequence: TGTGCCAGCAGTTTGGGAGGGGGCCCCACTAATGAAAAACTGTTTTTT. The chain uses TRBV27 and TRBJ1-4; TRBD1 aligns across 7 bases. Trimming cost V 3 bases and J 2 bases; bases outside gene matches: 6. The CDR3 consists of 16 residues. Germline-derived CDR1 and CDR2 are MNHEY and SMNVEV (reference sequence).